This TCR beta chain is drawn from a study of CXCR3-negative and CXCR3-positive naive CD8 T cells. Each CD8+ T cell subset was sorted in triplicate, 300,000 or so cells each. CD45RO-CCR7+CD27+CD95- marked naive CD8+ T cells. Through 5' RACE with UMI labels, the TRB cDNA libraries were prepared. TCRdb processed the 5' RACE reads again and assigns one entry to each CDR3 protein, with no DNA. The sample spans 3,000 to 4,000 distinct CDR3 sequences; the ten largest clones claim about 2.3%. Germline assignment: CDR1 DFQATT and CDR2 SNEGSKA (reference sequence). The CDR3 has 15 residues. Its frequency marks this clonotype as medium-sized (0.01 to 0.1%).

The chain couples TRBV20-1 to TRBJ1-2; absent DNA, TCRdb's TRBD1 call cannot be checked. The sample taken for sequencing was naive CXCR3- CD8+ T cells from blood. Subset described: CD45RO-CCR7+CD27+CD95- naive CD8+ T cells lacking CXCR3 (TNR3-). This TCR was recovered from a human donor in good health. Some clones in this sample may be carry-over from other donors' samples. The CDR3 sequence is CSARARDRENYGYTF.